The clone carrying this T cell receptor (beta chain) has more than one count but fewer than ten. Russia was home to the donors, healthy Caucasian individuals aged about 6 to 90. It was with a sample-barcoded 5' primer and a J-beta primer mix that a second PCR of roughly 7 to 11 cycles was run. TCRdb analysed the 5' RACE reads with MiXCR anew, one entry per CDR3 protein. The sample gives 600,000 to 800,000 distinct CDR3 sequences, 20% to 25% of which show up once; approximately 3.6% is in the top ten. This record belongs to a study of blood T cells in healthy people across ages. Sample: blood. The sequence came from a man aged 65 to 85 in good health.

In DNA form, the CDR3 reads TGTGCCAGCAGAGGACCAGGGGTGGAAAAACTGTTTTTT. Translating gives CASRGPGVEKLFF. The chain uses TRBV6-1 and TRBJ1-4, with D maybe TRBD1 (6 bases). Trimming shortened V by 6 bases and J by 8 bases, and 13 bases separated the two germline ends. From germline, CDR1 is MNHNS and CDR2 SASEGT. This CDR3 contains 13 residues.